This is a list of T cell receptor beta chains from one sample in a study of shared clonotypes between healthy human individuals. Clones were sequenced by immunoSEQ multiplex PCR, and TCRdb holds only the in-frame ones, with some missing. The sample has roughly 2.2 million clones, 85% to 95% seen once. What was sequenced was naive CD4+ T cells from PBMCs. Source of these receptors: a man between 18 and 29 years old in good health. Some clones in this sample may be carry-over from other donors' samples. The CDR3 runs from the conserved cysteine through the conserved F or W. A D gene is named only where the DNA matches it firmly. Where a row states a size, it is once, few, many or the class of an expanded clone; other rows omit it.

d_call	clone_size	v_call	j_call	cdr3_nt	cdr3_aa
TRBD2	.	TRBV7-3	TRBJ2-7	TGTGCCAGCAGCTTAGGGACTAGCGTACCCCCCTACGAGCAGTACTTC	CASSLGTSVPPYEQYF
.	.	TRBV18	TRBJ2-2	TGTGCCAGCTCAGCCTTAGTCGAGGTGGACACCGGGGAGCTGTTTTTT	CASSALVEVDTGELFF
.	.	TRBV10-3	TRBJ2-7	TGTGCCAGCAGTTACTCGGGTCGGAGCGAGCAGTACTTC	CASSYSGRSEQYF
TRBD1	.	TRBV12-5	TRBJ1-5	TGTGCTAGTGCCGCGGACCCAACCGGGACAGGGGACATAAGGAATCAGCCCCAGCATTTT	CASAADPTGTGDIRNQPQHF
.	.	TRBV11-2	TRBJ2-7	TGTGCCAGCAGCCGAGACAGGCAAGCCTACGAGCAGTACTTC	CASSRDRQAYEQYF
.	few	TRBV7-6	TRBJ1-4	TGTGCCAGCAGCCCCCGCCAGGGTGGGGATGAAAAACTGTTTTTT	CASSPRQGGDEKLFF
TRBD1	.	TRBV29-1	TRBJ2-7	TGCAGCGTTGCACAGGGACAGGGCTACGAGCAGTACTTC	CSVAQGQGYEQYF
.	.	TRBV30	TRBJ2-2	TGTGCCTGGGGAAAGGAACTAGTCCCGAACACCGGGGAGCTGTTTTTT	CAWGKELVPNTGELFF
.	.	TRBV28	TRBJ1-4	TGTGCCAGCACTCCGGGGGGCGCGGTTAATGAAAAACTGTTTTTT	CASTPGGAVNEKLFF
.	.	TRBV30	TRBJ2-3	TGTGCCTGGAGTGTAGGGTCCACAGATACGCAGTATTTT	CAWSVGSTDTQYF
.	.	TRBV6-5	TRBJ2-5	TGTGCCAGCAGACCTCAGGGCTCCCGAGAGACCCAGTACTTC	CASRPQGSRETQYF
.	.	TRBV6-1	TRBJ1-1	TGTGCCAGCAGTGAAGGATGGGGAACTGAAGCTTTCTTT	CASSEGWGTEAFF
.	few	TRBV6-5	TRBJ1-2	TGTGCCAGCAGCGCGGACAGCTACTATGGCTACACCTTC	CASSADSYYGYTF
.	.	TRBV15	TRBJ1-6	TGTGCCACCAGCAGAGGACGGGGGGATAATTCACCCCTCCACTTT	CATSRGRGDNSPLHF
.	.	TRBV5-4	TRBJ2-6	TGTGCCAGCAGCTTGGACAAGTCTGGGGCCAACGTCCTGACTTTC	CASSLDKSGANVLTF
TRBD1	once	TRBV18	TRBJ2-7	TGTGCCAGCTCATCGGGACAGAGGTACGAGCAGTACTTC	CASSSGQRYEQYF
.	.	TRBV7-3	TRBJ2-3	TGTGCCAGCAGCTTTCGTATGAGCACAGATACGCAGTATTTT	CASSFRMSTDTQYF
.	.	TRBV6-5	TRBJ2-5	TGTGCCAGCAGTTACCAGGGCGAAGAGACCCAGTACTTC	CASSYQGEETQYF
.	.	TRBV19	TRBJ1-4	TGTGCCAGTAGTAAACGACAGGCGACTAATGAAAAACTGTTTTTT	CASSKRQATNEKLFF
.	.	TRBV19	TRBJ2-7	TGTGCCAGTAGTATTGGTTACGAGCAGTACTTC	CASSIGYEQYF
TRBD1	.	TRBV28	TRBJ2-3	TGTGCCAGCAGCGAGTCAGGGGGCAGCACAGATACGCAGTATTTT	CASSESGGSTDTQYF
TRBD1	.	TRBV28	TRBJ2-1	TGTGCCAGCAGCCCCTCCGGGACAGGATACAATGAGCAGTTCTTC	CASSPSGTGYNEQFF
.	.	TRBV6-5	TRBJ1-2	TGTGCCAGCAGTTACTCCGGGGCAGGGAACTATGGCTACACCTTC	CASSYSGAGNYGYTF
.	.	TRBV7-9	TRBJ2-7	TGTGCCAGCAGCTTATTTGGAGGGCAGGGGTATAAGTACTTC	CASSLFGGQGYKYF
.	.	TRBV6-5	TRBJ2-7	TGTGCCAGCAGCCTTGCTCCTGGCGGATACGAGCAGTACTTC	CASSLAPGGYEQYF
TRBD2	.	TRBV28	TRBJ2-1	TGTGCCAGCACGGATAGCGGGAGGGCCAGTGAGCAGTTCTTC	CASTDSGRASEQFF
TRBD1	once	TRBV6-6	TRBJ1-1	TGTGCCAGCAAAGTGGACAGGGGGAACACTGAAGCTTTCTTT	CASKVDRGNTEAFF
TRBD2	.	TRBV4-1	TRBJ2-3	TGCGCCAGCAGCTTCCGCGGGGGGCAGAACCGTGATACGCAGTATTTT	CASSFRGGQNRDTQYF
.	.	TRBV7-2	TRBJ1-4	TGTGCCAGCAGCCCATACTCAGGACAGTTAGTAGGGGAAAAACTGTTTTTT	CASSPYSGQLVGEKLFF
.	.	TRBV19	TRBJ1-1	TGTGCCAGTAGTATAGTTCGGGGGATGAACACTGAAGCTTTCTTT	CASSIVRGMNTEAFF
.	.	TRBV5-6	TRBJ2-1	TGTGCCAGCAGCGCGGATGGCAGGGCCCCATACAATGAGCAGTTCTTC	CASSADGRAPYNEQFF
TRBD2	.	TRBV13	TRBJ2-7	TGTGCCAGCAGCCATTATTTCCGGGGGGCCTACGAGCAGTACTTC	CASSHYFRGAYEQYF
TRBD2	.	TRBV7-9	TRBJ2-1	TGTGCCAGCAGCACTAGCGGCCCTAATGAGCAGTTCTTC	CASSTSGPNEQFF
.	.	TRBV5-1	TRBJ2-2	TGCGCCAGCAGCTTCTTTTCGGGGTCCACGAGTACCGGGGAGCTGTTTTTT	CASSFFSGSTSTGELFF
.	.	TRBV11-2	TRBJ2-7	TGTGCCAGCAGCTTAATACCCCCGCCAGGGGAAGAGCAGTACTTC	CASSLIPPPGEEQYF
.	.	TRBV7-6	TRBJ2-1	TGTGCCAGCAGCCTCTCGGGGCCCTACAATGAGCAGTTCTTC	CASSLSGPYNEQFF
.	.	TRBV6-1	TRBJ2-2	TGTGCCAGCACCGCTCAGGGAGTGGCCGGGGAGCTGTTTTTT	CASTAQGVAGELFF
.	.	TRBV29-1	TRBJ1-4	TGCAGCGTTGAACCAGGGAATAATGAAAAACTGTTTTTT	CSVEPGNNEKLFF
.	.	TRBV6-6	TRBJ2-7	TGTGCCAGCAGTTACTCGAGACTAACCTACGAGCAGTACTTC	CASSYSRLTYEQYF
TRBD2	.	TRBV15	TRBJ2-1	TGTGCCACCAGCAGAAAAGGACTAGCGGGAAACAATGAGCAGTTCTTC	CATSRKGLAGNNEQFF
.	.	TRBV5-5	TRBJ1-2	TGTGCCAGCAGTAAAGACAGCTTGGCGTCTTATGGCTACACCTTC	CASSKDSLASYGYTF
.	.	TRBV2	TRBJ1-5	TGTGCCAGCAGTGAGCGGGACGGAGGGAATCAGCCCCAGCATTTT	CASSERDGGNQPQHF
.	.	TRBV6-1	TRBJ2-7	TGTGCCAGCAGTGGCTGGGACACCAACTCCTACGAGCAGTACTTC	CASSGWDTNSYEQYF
TRBD1	.	TRBV30	TRBJ1-5	TGTGCCTGGAGCGGACAGGTATATAGCAATCAGCCCCAGCATTTT	CAWSGQVYSNQPQHF
TRBD2	few	TRBV30	TRBJ2-7	TGTGCCCTCGATCTAGCGGGAGTTTCCCTCGAGCAGTACTTC	CALDLAGVSLEQYF
.	.	TRBV28	TRBJ1-5	TGTGCCAGCAGCCAAAATCAGCCCCAGCATTTT	CASSQNQPQHF
TRBD1	.	TRBV5-4	TRBJ2-2	TGTGCCAGCAGACGGGGGGGACAGGGGAGCACCGGGGAGCTGTTTTTT	CASRRGGQGSTGELFF
TRBD2	.	TRBV30	TRBJ2-1	TGTGCCTGGAGTGTAGGGCTAGCGGGAAACAATGAGCAGTTCTTC	CAWSVGLAGNNEQFF
.	.	TRBV14	TRBJ2-6	TGTGCCAGCAGCCACGAGCGTACTGGGGCCAACGTCCTGACTTTC	CASSHERTGANVLTF
.	.	TRBV10-3	TRBJ2-7	TGTGCCATCACCCGGGTGGGCGGGAACGAGCAGTACTTC	CAITRVGGNEQYF
.	.	TRBV7-9	TRBJ2-2	TGTACCACCGGGCGGACGAACACCGGGGAGCTGTTTTTT	CTTGRTNTGELFF